This TCR beta chain was sequenced during a study of T cells after yellow fever vaccination. Study results and limitations: The secondary T-cell response peaked on day 5, not day 15, but was weaker.

TCRdb independently ran MiXCR on the 5' RACE reads; one entry per CDR3 protein. The table lists about 69,000 distinct CDR3 sequences, approximately 6.2% of them singletons, with about 2% in the top ten. V shed 6 bases and J shed 7 bases, with 22 bases lying between them. Per the germline V gene, CDR1 is DFQATT and CDR2 is SNEGSKA (reference sequence). This CDR3 is 16 amino acids long. This clonotype has ten or more counts. Its antigen is not known. The rearrangement joins TRBV20-1 to TRBJ1-6; D not certain. The sample here was CD4+ T cells sorted from PBMCs, taken about 2 weeks after the first yellow fever vaccination. This clonotype originated in a man younger than 30 who received the YFV17D yellow fever vaccine. CDR3 protein: CSAPSVGRVKNSPLHF. CDR3 coding DNA: TGCAGTGCCCCATCGGTGGGGAGGGTGAAAAATTCACCCCTCCACTTT.